These 18 T cell receptor beta chains were all obtained from the same sample, sequenced in a study of CD4 T cells in relation to SARS-CoV-2 and coronaviruses. This table comes from immunoSEQ multiplex PCR, and its TCRdb copy is limited to in-frame clones, with some not included. This table holds tens of thousands of clones, more than 80% found once. The unexposed donors gave CD4+ T cells in about 2010-2019, prior to COVID-19. The sample comprised memory CD4+ T cells from PBMCs. Source of these receptors: a human donor in good health.

The rearrangement uses TRBV2 and TRBJ2-7; the D is unclear. The CDR3 covers 13 residues. Germline CDR1 reads SNHLY; CDR2 reads FYNNEI. Trimming shortened V by 7 bases and J by 4 bases, and 14 bases separated the two germline ends. The CDR3 loop reads CASTPQLWYEQYF. As DNA, the CDR3 is TGTGCCAGCACCCCCCAGCTCTGGTACGAGCAGTACTTC.

V usage is TRBV19 and J usage is TRBJ2-6; no definite D call. Germline CDR1 and CDR2: LNHDA and SQIVND (reference sequence). V lost 6 bases and J 0 bases, leaving 6 bases between the germline ends. The CDR3 covers 14 residues. The CDR3 sequence: CASRRDSGANVLTF. The CDR3 coding sequence is TGTGCCAGTAGAAGGGACTCTGGGGCCAACGTCCTGACTTTC.

This rearrangement joins TRBV7-2 to TRBJ2-3, with a weak D call TRBD2 (6 bases). V lost 3 bases and J 7 bases, leaving 17 bases between the germline ends. Germline-derived CDR1 and CDR2 are SGHTA and FQGNSA. The CDR3 consists of 15 residues. In nucleotides, the CDR3 is TGTGCCAGCAGCTTCGGGGGTCAGCCGGAGTATACGCAGTATTTT. This gives the protein CASSFGGQPEYTQYF.

This clone was observed a single time. V is TRBV29-1 and J is TRBJ2-5, with 8 bases identical to TRBD2. Germline loops: CDR1 SQVTM, CDR2 ANQGSEA. The CDR3 is 13 residues long. The V segment lost 7 bases and the J segment 5 bases; nucleotides outside the gene matches: 9. CDR3 in amino acids: CSAARGGGETQYF. Here the CDR3 DNA reads TGCAGCGCCGCCCGGGGGGGAGGGGAGACCCAGTACTTC.

The CDR3 DNA sequence: TGTGCCAGCAGATACAGGGATATAGCCAAAAACATTCAGTACTTC. Protein: CASRYRDIAKNIQYF. This chain joins TRBV6-4 and TRBJ2-4; maybe TRBD1 (6 bases). This CDR3 spans 15 amino acids. Trimming removed 6 bases at V and 0 bases at J, with 12 bases between. Germline V CDR1 and CDR2: MRHNA, SNTAGT.

The genes are TRBV20-1 and TRBJ2-5; 9 bases fit TRBD2. V gave up 3 bases and J gave up 6 bases; unmatched junction bases: 2. This CDR3 region has 12 residues. Germline V CDR1 and CDR2: DFQATT, SNEGSKA (reference sequence). The DNA of the CDR3 is TGCAGTGCTAGTAGCGGGAGTAAGACCCAGTACTTC. Translated, it gives CSASSGSKTQYF.

This clone was seen just once. The chain couples TRBV6-5 to TRBJ1-2; D is undetermined. Deletions cut 0 bases from V and 8 bases from J, with 10 bases between. Germline loops: CDR1 MNHEY, CDR2 SVGAGI. This CDR3 is 13 amino acids long. The CDR3 DNA reads as TGTGCCAGCAGTTACTCGATGGGCAGGGGCTACACCTTC. Amino acid sequence: CASSYSMGRGYTF.

The chain is built from TRBV9 and TRBJ2-1, with no clear D. The CDR3 is 16 residues long. Germline CDR1 and CDR2: SGDLS and YYNGEE. The ends were cut back, 4 bases at V and 6 bases at J, with 20 bases in the middle. CDR3 sequence reads: CASSSPIVSPGNEQFF. CDR3 in DNA: TGTGCCAGCAGCTCCCCCATTGTGTCACCCGGCAATGAGCAGTTCTTC.

V is TRBV3-1 (or the pseudogene TRBV3-2) and J is TRBJ1-4; D remains unclear. The germline gives CDR1 LGHDT, CDR2 YNNKEL (reference sequence). There are 13 residues in the CDR3. Trimming took off 0 bases at V and 10 bases at J, with 9 bases between the two ends. This CDR3 reads CASSQDREGKLFF. CDR3 DNA sequence: TGTGCCAGCAGCCAAGATAGGGAGGGAAAACTGTTTTTT.

The V call is TRBV5-1, the J call TRBJ1-4; D unclear. This CDR3 comprises 14 residues. Trimming cost V 4 bases and J 8 bases, with 15 bases left between them. CDR1 is SGHRS, CDR2 YFSETQ, per germline. CDR3 loop: CASSQPGSSEKLFF. CDR3 bases: TGCGCCAGCAGCCAGCCGGGGAGTTCGGAAAAACTGTTTTTT.

The chain carries TRBV28 and TRBJ2-7; D is unclear. Germline-derived CDR1 and CDR2 are MDHEN and SYDVKM. CDR3 length equals 15 residues. With 2 bases removed from V and 0 bases from J, the gap between germline ends came to 11 bases. This CDR3 is CASSLQAPSSYEQYF. CDR3 coding DNA: TGTGCCAGCAGTTTACAGGCACCGAGCTCCTACGAGCAGTACTTC.

The V call is TRBV19, the J call TRBJ1-5, with 9 bases aligning to TRBD1. V was clipped by 1 base and J by 2 bases; unmatched bases: 0. CDR1 LNHDA and CDR2 SQIVND come from the germline V gene (reference sequence). This CDR3 is 15 amino acids long. The CDR3 DNA reads as TGTGCCAGTAGTATAGGGACAGGGGGCAATCAGCCCCAGCATTTT. It is translated as CASSIGTGGNQPQHF.

The chain combines TRBV4-2 with TRBJ2-7; D assignment may be TRBD1 or TRBD2 (5 bases each). Germline V gene lookup returns CDR1 LGHNA and CDR2 YNFKEQ. Trimming left V 3 bases short and J 0 bases short, with 24 bases between. CDR3 length: 19 amino acids. The CDR3 coding sequence is TGTGCCAGCAGCCACCCCAAGTCGGCCGGGACGGCTAACTCCTACGAGCAGTACTTC. It translates to CASSHPKSAGTANSYEQYF.

This chain links TRBV18 with TRBJ2-7; perhaps TRBD1 as D (6 bases). The V end was cut by 3 bases, the J end by 4 bases, with 16 bases between. Germline CDR1 is KGHSH and CDR2 is LQKENI. The CDR3 runs 15 residues. The CDR3 sequence: CASSPPTGQTYEQYF. The CDR3 coding sequence is TGTGCCAGCTCACCGCCGACAGGCCAGACTTACGAGCAGTACTTC.

This clone was counted a few times. J is TRBJ2-2 and V is TRBV7-2, with 11 bases lining up with TRBD2. CDR3 length: 16 amino acids. Germline CDR1 reads SGHTA; CDR2 reads FQGNSA. The junction had 8 bases not matched to a gene; V was cut back by 6 bases and J by 5 bases. CDR3 nucleotide sequence: TGTGCCAGCAGAACTAGCGGGAGCGTTTTGACCGGGGAGCTGTTTTTT. Translating it yields CASRTSGSVLTGELFF.

This chain links TRBV13 with TRBJ1-2; D possibly corresponds to TRBD1 (5 bases). Germline V gene data show CDR1 as PRHDT and CDR2 as FYEKMQ (reference sequence). V gave up 5 bases and J gave up 5 bases, with 15 bases separating them. This CDR3 contains 14 residues. The CDR3 loop is CASSRRGGGYGYTF. In nucleotides, the CDR3 is TGTGCCAGCAGCAGACGGGGTGGGGGGTATGGCTACACCTTC.

The chain recombines TRBV10-1 with TRBJ2-5; no reliable D call. The CDR3 is 15 amino acids. The V end lost 0 bases, the J end lost 5 bases, and 13 bases lay between the germline ends. Germline V gene sequence: CDR1 WNHNN, CDR2 SYGVQD (reference sequence). The CDR3 DNA sequence: TGCGCCAGCAGTGAGTCGGATGTTGGCCGGGAGACCCAGTACTTC. It is translated as CASSESDVGRETQYF.

The V call is TRBV11-2, the J call TRBJ1-1; D remains ambiguous. V dropped 1 base and J dropped 2 bases, with 5 bases sitting between them. This CDR3 has 13 residues. Germline V gives CDR1 SGHAT, CDR2 FQNNGV. This CDR3 is CASSLGENTEAFF. Written as DNA, the CDR3 is TGTGCCAGCAGCTTAGGGGAAAACACTGAAGCTTTCTTT.